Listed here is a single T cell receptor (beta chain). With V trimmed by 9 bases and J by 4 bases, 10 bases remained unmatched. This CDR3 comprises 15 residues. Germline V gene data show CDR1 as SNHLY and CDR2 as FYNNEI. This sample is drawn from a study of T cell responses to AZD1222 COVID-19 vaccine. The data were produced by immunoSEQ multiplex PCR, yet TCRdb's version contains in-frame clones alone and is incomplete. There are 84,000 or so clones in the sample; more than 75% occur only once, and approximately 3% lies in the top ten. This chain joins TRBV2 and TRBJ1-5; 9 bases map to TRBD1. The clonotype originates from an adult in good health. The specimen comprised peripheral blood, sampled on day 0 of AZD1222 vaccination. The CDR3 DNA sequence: TGTGCCAGTGTTAAAGAGACAGGGGGGAATCAGCCCCAGCATTTT. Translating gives CASVKETGGNQPQHF.